This T cell receptor (beta chain) comes out of a study of blood T cell repertoires in COVID-19. Data came from immunoSEQ multiplex PCR; TCRdb stores just in-frame clones and leaves some out. Altogether 310,000 or so clones are present, more than 70% being singletons, with the ten largest covering 1.6%. V gave up 5 bases and J gave up 2 bases, with 13 bases separating them. CDR1 and CDR2 (germline): SGHTA, FQGNSA. This CDR3 region has 14 residues. This clone has only one observation. Sequencing input: peripheral blood. This chain links TRBV7-2 with TRBJ2-7; D is ambiguous. The clonotype originates from a woman between 45 and 65 years old with acute or convalescent COVID-19. CDR3 DNA sequence: TGTGCCAGCAGCAACCAGGTTCCCCCCTACGAGCAGTACTTC. Amino acid sequence: CASSNQVPPYEQYF.